This T cell receptor (beta chain) was profiled in a study of T cell responses to AZD1222 COVID-19 vaccine. Only in-frame clones appear in the TCRdb table, and some are missing; sequencing was by immunoSEQ multiplex PCR. This sample carries 130,000 to 150,000 clones, roughly 90% of them seen once, and the ten largest clones take about 3%. The CDR3 loop spans 15 amino acids. J was trimmed by 4 bases and V by 3 bases; bases with no gene match: 8. The V gene's germline CDR1 is LGHDT and CDR2 YNNKEL (reference sequence). The gene calls are TRBV3-1 (or the pseudogene TRBV3-2) and TRBJ2-7; 8 nucleotides agree with TRBD2. Specimen: peripheral blood, collected on day 0 of AZD1222 vaccination. The receptor comes from an adult in good health. The CDR3 coding sequence is TGTGCCAGCAGCCAGCCCGAGGGACTAGGGTACGAGCAGTACTTC. It codes for CASSQPEGLGYEQYF.